The 10 T cell receptor beta chains given below trace back to one sample, sequenced in a study of spatial heterogeneity in lung cancer. TCRdb re-called the 5' RACE reads with MiXCR, one entry per CDR3 protein. The repertoire holds around 7,800 distinct CDR3 sequences, with roughly 8.7% as singletons. Sample time point: sample taken at primary tumor resection. The study's findings and limits: In tumors, expanded intratumoral alpha and beta TCR counts tracked mutation counts.

For these TCRs, the target antigens are not known. The material sequenced was lung tumor tissue, taken at surgery. The receptors originated from a male donor with early-stage non-small cell lung cancer.

This clonotype came up many times. This chain connects TRBV14 to TRBJ2-1, with D possibly TRBD2 on 6 matching bases. This CDR3 spans 14 amino acids. V lost 4 bases and J 4 bases, leaving 11 bases between the germline ends. The germline V gene has CDR1 SGHDN and CDR2 FVKESK. This CDR3 reads CASSLSSAYNEQFF. The DNA for the CDR3 is TGTGCCAGCAGCCTCTCTAGCGCATACAATGAGCAGTTCTTC.

Relative to its sample, this clonotype is medium-sized (0.01 to 0.1%). This chain links TRBV9 with TRBJ2-3; D unresolved. V lost 4 bases and J 2 bases, leaving 14 bases between the germline ends. In germline, CDR1 is SGDLS, CDR2 YYNGEE. The CDR3 loop spans 15 amino acids. CDR3 sequence (DNA): TGTGCCAGCAGCCTCGGTCCTGCCGACACAGATACGCAGTATTTT. Protein sequence: CASSLGPADTDTQYF. Combining the CDR3 with reference TRBV9 and TRBJ2-3 gives the whole variable domain DSGVTQTPKHLITATGQRVTLRCSPRSGDLSVYWYQQSLDQGLQFLIQYYNGEERAKGNILERFSAQQFPDLHSELNLSSLELGDSALYFCASSLGPADTDTQYFGPGTRLTVL.

This clonotype is medium-sized (0.01 to 0.1%). The chain has TRBV15 and TRBJ2-7; TRBD1 matches at 10 bases. Trimming cost V 8 bases and J 3 bases; bases outside gene matches: 4. CDR1 is LNHNV and CDR2 is YYDKDF in the germline V gene (reference sequence). The CDR3 is made up of 13 amino acids. CDR3 amino acids: CATGTGVNYEQYF. Here the CDR3 DNA reads TGTGCCACCGGGACAGGGGTAAACTACGAGCAGTACTTC. The whole variable domain, filled in from reference TRBV15 and TRBJ2-7, reads DAMVIQNPRYQVTQFGKPVTLSCSQTLNHNVMYWYQQKSSQAPKLLFHYYDKDFNNEADTPDNFQSRRPNTSFCFLDIRSPGLGDTAMYLCATGTGVNYEQYFGPGTRLTVT.

This clonotype qualifies as medium-sized. V and J are TRBV29-1 and TRBJ1-2; D might be TRBD1 (5 bases). Per germline, CDR1 SQVTM and CDR2 ANQGSEA. Trimming left V 0 bases short and J 7 bases short, with 12 bases between. The CDR3 totals 13 residues. CDR3 sequence (DNA): TGCAGCGTTGAAGACCCGGGACTGCGTGGCTACACCTTC. Translating it yields CSVEDPGLRGYTF.

Within the sample, this clonotype is medium-sized. The DNA for the CDR3 is TGTGCCAGCAGTCATTCGGCCATGGAGCAGTACTTC. Its translation is CASSHSAMEQYF. The chain has TRBV7-9 and TRBJ2-7; no reliable D call. Germline loops: CDR1 SEHNR, CDR2 FQNEAQ (reference sequence). CDR3 length: 12 residues. Trimming left V 6 bases short and J 7 bases short, with 13 bases between. The full variable domain, in which reference TRBV7-9 and TRBJ2-7 provide the parts outside the CDR3, is DTGVSQNPRHKITKRGQNVTFRCDPISEHNRLYWYRQTLGQGPEFLTYFQNEAQLEKSRLLSDRFSAERPKGSFSTLEIQRTEQGDSAMYLCASSHSAMEQYFGPGTRLTVT.

This clonotype has a count of ten or more. The rearrangement joins TRBV28 to TRBJ2-7, with D uncertain. The CDR3 extends over 15 amino acids. The V end lost 3 bases, the J end lost 1 base, and 13 bases lay between the germline ends. Germline V gene sequence: CDR1 MDHEN, CDR2 SYDVKM. The CDR3 loop is CASSLTVSISYEQYF. CDR3 DNA sequence: TGTGCCAGCAGTTTGACCGTGTCCATATCCTACGAGCAGTACTTC.

This clonotype is termed medium-sized. The rearrangement links TRBV29-1 to TRBJ2-3; D possibly matches TRBD1 or TRBD2 (5 bases each). This CDR3 is built from 11 residues. In germline, CDR1 is SQVTM, CDR2 ANQGSEA. V gave up 8 bases and J gave up 5 bases, with 11 bases separating them. The CDR3 region has the DNA TGCAGCAAGACTACAGGAGATACGCAGTATTTT. It codes for CSKTTGDTQYF.

Relative to its sample, this clonotype is medium-sized. CDR3 amino acids: CASSLTGPQNEQFF. The CDR3 coding sequence is TGTGCCAGCAGCTTAACGGGGCCCCAAAATGAGCAGTTCTTC. The chain joins TRBV7-3 to TRBJ2-1; D perhaps matches TRBD1 (5 bases). Trimming shortened V by 0 bases and J by 7 bases, and 10 bases separated the two germline ends. The CDR3 runs 14 residues. Germline V lookup: CDR1 SGHTA, CDR2 FQGTGA.

In its sample, this clonotype is medium-sized (0.01 to 0.1%). This chain uses TRBV12-3 or TRBV12-4 with TRBJ2-5, with 8 bases fitting TRBD1. Losses at the gene ends were 6 bases for V and 4 bases for J; bases not matched to a gene: 4. CDR3 length: 13 residues. CDR3 DNA: TGTGCCAGCAGCCGTCAGGGGGCAGAGACCCAGTACTTC. This codes for CASSRQGAETQYF.

Relative to its sample, this clonotype is medium-sized. This chain uses TRBV10-3 with TRBJ2-2; D ambiguous. CDR3 length: 13 amino acids. V shed 6 bases and J shed 1 base, with 6 bases lying between them. Germline CDR1 is ENHRY and CDR2 is SYGVKD. The CDR3 protein is CAISPLNTGELFF. The CDR3 nucleotides are TGTGCCATCAGCCCCTTGAACACCGGGGAGCTGTTTTTT.